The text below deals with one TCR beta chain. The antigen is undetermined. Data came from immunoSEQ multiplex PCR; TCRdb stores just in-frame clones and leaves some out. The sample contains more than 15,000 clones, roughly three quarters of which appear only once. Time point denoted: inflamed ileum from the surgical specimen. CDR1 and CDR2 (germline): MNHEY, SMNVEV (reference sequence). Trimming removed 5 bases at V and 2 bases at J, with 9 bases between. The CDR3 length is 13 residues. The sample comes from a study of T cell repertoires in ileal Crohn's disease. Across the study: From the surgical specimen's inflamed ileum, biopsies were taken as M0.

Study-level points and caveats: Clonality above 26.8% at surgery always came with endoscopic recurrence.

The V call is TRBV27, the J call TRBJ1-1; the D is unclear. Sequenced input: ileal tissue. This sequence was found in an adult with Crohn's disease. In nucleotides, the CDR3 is TGTGCCAGCAGTCCCTCGTTCAACACTGAAGCTTTCTTT. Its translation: CASSPSFNTEAFF.